This TCR beta chain was sequenced during a study of blood T cell dynamics during melanoma immunotherapy. Overall study: First-line therapy was either pembrolizumab or nivolumab with ipilimumab for metastatic melanoma.

The assay was immunoSEQ multiplex PCR, and TCRdb's table has in-frame clones only and misses some. Of around 9,000 clones listed, roughly nine tenths are singletons. Time point indicated: week 3, after first cycle of checkpoint inhibitor. This clone came up once. This CDR3 region has 16 residues. V lost 5 bases and J lost 4, with 18 bases in between. Germline CDR1 reads SGHTA; CDR2 reads FQGNSA. The origin of this receptor is a human donor with melanoma. The sequences come from blood, collected from a patient treated with checkpoint blockade. The chain has TRBV7-2 and TRBJ2-1, with D possibly being TRBD2 (6 bases). CDR3 nucleotide sequence: TGTGCCAGCAGCCTATCTCCAGCGGGCTCATACAATGAGCAGTTCTTC. Protein sequence: CASSLSPAGSYNEQFF.